The rows below give T cell receptor beta chains drawn from one sample of a study of blood T cell repertoires in COVID-19. Only in-frame clones appear in the TCRdb table, and some are missing; sequencing was by immunoSEQ multiplex PCR. The sample has under 250,000 clones, roughly 88% seen once. The sequenced sample was peripheral blood. The source is a man at least 80 years old with acute or convalescent COVID-19. CDR3s include the opening cysteine and the closing phenylalanine or tryptophan. The order of the fields is V gene, D gene, J gene, clone size, CDR3 protein, CDR3 DNA. The D gene is left open where the match is weak. Size values are once, few and many counts, or a class for expanded clones, and some rows have none.

V: TRBV28
D: NA
J: TRBJ1-4
size: NA
CDR3: CASSQFRNEKLFF
DNA: TGTGCCAGCAGTCAATTCAGGAATGAAAAACTGTTTTTT

V: TRBV2
D: TRBD2
J: TRBJ2-1
size: NA
CDR3: CASSPGTSGRANEQFF
DNA: TGTGCCAGCAGTCCCGGGACTAGCGGGAGGGCCAACGAGCAGTTCTTC

V: TRBV19
D: TRBD1
J: TRBJ2-1
size: once
CDR3: CASSISGQARDEQFF
DNA: TGTGCCAGTAGTATTTCAGGACAGGCCAGGGATGAGCAGTTCTTC

V: TRBV7-2
D: NA
J: TRBJ2-5
size: NA
CDR3: CASSPRGGGRETQYF
DNA: TGTGCCAGCAGCCCCCGAGGGGGGGGCCGGGAGACCCAGTACTTC

V: TRBV6-2/TRBV6-3
D: TRBD1
J: TRBJ1-3
size: NA
CDR3: CASSLTGAFGNTIYF
DNA: TGTGCCAGCAGCCTGACAGGGGCCTTTGGAAACACCATATATTTT

V: TRBV24-1
D: NA
J: TRBJ1-5
size: NA
CDR3: CATSDSGQVQHF
DNA: TGTGCCACCAGTGATTCAGGCCAGGTTCAGCATTTT

V: TRBV9
D: NA
J: TRBJ1-5
size: once
CDR3: CASSVGGASNQPQHF
DNA: TGTGCCAGCAGCGTGGGGGGGGCCAGCAATCAGCCCCAGCATTTT

V: TRBV4-3
D: NA
J: TRBJ1-4
size: NA
CDR3: CASSQAYRTSNEKLFF
DNA: TGCGCCAGCAGCCAAGCTTACAGGACATCTAATGAAAAACTGTTTTTT

V: TRBV5-1
D: NA
J: TRBJ1-2
size: few
CDR3: CASSLDDRPNYGYTF
DNA: TGCGCCAGCAGTCTTGATGACAGGCCTAACTATGGCTACACCTTC

V: TRBV5-4
D: NA
J: TRBJ1-1
size: NA
CDR3: CASRRELNTEAFF
DNA: TGTGCCAGCAGGAGAGAGTTGAACACTGAAGCTTTCTTT

V: TRBV15
D: NA
J: TRBJ1-2
size: NA
CDR3: CATSRDYGSNYGYTF
DNA: TGTGCCACCAGCAGAGATTATGGCTCTAACTATGGCTACACCTTC

V: TRBV15
D: TRBD1
J: TRBJ2-7
size: NA
CDR3: CATSVVSGTVYEQYF
DNA: TGTGCCACCAGCGTAGTATCCGGGACAGTCTACGAGCAGTACTTC

V: TRBV24-1
D: TRBD2
J: TRBJ2-1
size: NA
CDR3: CATSPSGGRDEQFF
DNA: TGTGCCACTTCCCCCAGCGGGGGCAGGGATGAGCAGTTCTTC

V: TRBV5-8
D: TRBD2
J: TRBJ2-5
size: once
CDR3: CASSLSGRAEETQYF
DNA: TGTGCCAGCAGCCTTAGCGGGAGGGCCGAGGAGACCCAGTACTTC

V: TRBV2
D: TRBD1
J: TRBJ2-5
size: NA
CDR3: CASRRQGRGQETQYF
DNA: TGTGCCAGCAGACGACAGGGAAGGGGGCAAGAGACCCAGTACTTC

V: TRBV7-8
D: NA
J: TRBJ1-4
size: NA
CDR3: CASRGGGAAEKLFF
DNA: TGTGCCAGCAGGGGTGGTGGGGCGGCAGAAAAACTGTTTTTT

V: TRBV5-1
D: TRBD1
J: TRBJ2-6
size: NA
CDR3: CASSPTGRGANVLTF
DNA: TGCGCCAGCAGCCCGACAGGGCGTGGGGCCAACGTCCTGACTTTC

V: TRBV10-2
D: NA
J: TRBJ1-1
size: NA
CDR3: CASSEGADTEAFF
DNA: TGCGCCAGCAGTGAGGGAGCGGACACTGAAGCTTTCTTT

V: TRBV6-5
D: TRBD1
J: TRBJ1-2
size: NA
CDR3: CASSYEGANYGYTF
DNA: TGTGCCAGCAGTTACGAGGGGGCGAACTATGGCTACACCTTC

V: TRBV28
D: NA
J: TRBJ1-3
size: NA
CDR3: CASSPGRSGNTIYF
DNA: TGTGCCAGCTCGCCAGGGCGCTCTGGAAACACCATATATTTT

V: TRBV4-3
D: NA
J: TRBJ1-1
size: few
CDR3: CASSQDVFGSGTEAFF
DNA: TGCGCCAGCAGCCAAGACGTCTTCGGTTCTGGCACTGAAGCTTTCTTT

V: TRBV7-8
D: NA
J: TRBJ1-6
size: NA
CDR3: CASRPGGGYSPLHF
DNA: TGTGCCAGCAGACCTGGGGGGGGGTATTCACCCCTCCACTTT

V: TRBV9
D: NA
J: TRBJ1-4
size: NA
CDR3: CASSAGGDNEKLFF
DNA: TGTGCCAGCAGCGCCGGAGGGGATAATGAAAAACTGTTTTTT

V: TRBV3-1/TRBV3-2
D: TRBD1
J: TRBJ1-1
size: NA
CDR3: CASSPTQGAGEAFF
DNA: TGTGCCAGCAGCCCAACACAGGGGGCAGGTGAAGCTTTCTTT

V: TRBV28
D: TRBD2
J: TRBJ2-1
size: NA
CDR3: CASSLASGGTNNEQFF
DNA: TGTGCCAGCAGTTTAGCTAGCGGGGGGACGAACAATGAGCAGTTCTTC

V: TRBV4-3
D: NA
J: TRBJ1-5
size: NA
CDR3: CASRVQHSNQPQHF
DNA: TGCGCCAGCAGGGTTCAACATAGCAATCAGCCCCAGCATTTT

V: TRBV7-2
D: NA
J: TRBJ2-7
size: once
CDR3: CASSLAGVSYEQYF
DNA: TGTGCCAGCAGCTTGGCCGGGGTCTCCTACGAGCAGTACTTC

V: TRBV11-2
D: TRBD1
J: TRBJ2-7
size: NA
CDR3: CASSRTGPEQYF
DNA: TGTGCCAGCAGTCGGACAGGGCCCGAGCAGTACTTC

V: TRBV5-4
D: NA
J: TRBJ2-7
size: NA
CDR3: CASSPPDSYEQYF
DNA: TGTGCCAGCAGCCCCCCGGACAGCTACGAGCAGTACTTC

V: TRBV6-6
D: TRBD2
J: TRBJ2-5
size: NA
CDR3: CASGNRAGGQETQYF
DNA: TGTGCCAGCGGGAACCGAGCGGGGGGGCAAGAGACCCAGTACTTC

V: TRBV28
D: NA
J: TRBJ1-2
size: few
CDR3: CASSSQRLSGYTF
DNA: TGTGCCAGCAGTTCCCAGCGACTCTCGGGCTACACCTTC

V: TRBV6-5
D: NA
J: TRBJ1-1
size: NA
CDR3: CASSYSQANTEAFF
DNA: TGTGCCAGCAGTTACTCGCAAGCGAACACTGAAGCTTTCTTT

V: TRBV7-9
D: NA
J: TRBJ1-5
size: few
CDR3: CASSQSRNQPQHF
DNA: TGTGCCAGCAGCCAGTCGAGGAATCAGCCCCAGCATTTT

V: TRBV2
D: NA
J: TRBJ1-1
size: NA
CDR3: CASSPIPEGSWGNTEAFF
DNA: TGTGCCAGCAGTCCAATACCCGAGGGCAGTTGGGGGAACACTGAAGCTTTCTTT

V: TRBV7-9
D: NA
J: TRBJ2-2
size: NA
CDR3: CASSLAAGRSGELFF
DNA: TGTGCCAGCAGCTTAGCAGCCGGGAGAAGCGGGGAGCTGTTTTTT

V: TRBV19
D: NA
J: TRBJ2-5
size: NA
CDR3: CASSMAKQETQYF
DNA: TGTGCCAGTAGTATGGCCAAGCAAGAGACCCAGTACTTC

V: TRBV6-5
D: NA
J: TRBJ2-7
size: NA
CDR3: CASSPSGSSYEQYF
DNA: TGTGCCAGCAGCCCGAGCGGAAGCTCCTACGAGCAGTACTTC

V: TRBV28
D: NA
J: TRBJ1-1
size: NA
CDR3: CASSLEDSRNTEAFF
DNA: TGTGCCAGCAGTTTGGAGGACTCCCGAAACACTGAAGCTTTCTTT